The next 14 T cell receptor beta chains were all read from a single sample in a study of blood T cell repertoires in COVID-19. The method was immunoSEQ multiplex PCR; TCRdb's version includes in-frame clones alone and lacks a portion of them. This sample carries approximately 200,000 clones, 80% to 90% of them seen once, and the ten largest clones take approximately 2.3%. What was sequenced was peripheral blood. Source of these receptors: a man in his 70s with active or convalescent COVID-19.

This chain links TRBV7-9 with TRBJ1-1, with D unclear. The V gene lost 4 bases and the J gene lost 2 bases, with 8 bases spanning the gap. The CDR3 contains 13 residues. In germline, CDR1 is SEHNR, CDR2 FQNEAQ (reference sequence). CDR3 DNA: TGTGCCAGCAGCTCAACACGTAACACTGAAGCTTTCTTT. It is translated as CASSSTRNTEAFF.

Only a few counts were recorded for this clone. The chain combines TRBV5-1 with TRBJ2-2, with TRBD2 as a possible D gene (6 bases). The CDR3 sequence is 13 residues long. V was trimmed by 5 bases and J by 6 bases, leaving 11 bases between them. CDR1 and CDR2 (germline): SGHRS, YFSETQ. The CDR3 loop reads CASRLGGPGELFF. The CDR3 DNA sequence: TGCGCCAGCAGACTGGGAGGTCCCGGGGAGCTGTTTTTT.

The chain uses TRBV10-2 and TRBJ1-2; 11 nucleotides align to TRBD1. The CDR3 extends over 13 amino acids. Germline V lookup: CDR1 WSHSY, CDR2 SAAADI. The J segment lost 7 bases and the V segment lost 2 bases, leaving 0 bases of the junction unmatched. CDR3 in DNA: TGCGCCAGCAGTGAGGGACAGGGGGCTGGCTACACCTTC. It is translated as CASSEGQGAGYTF.

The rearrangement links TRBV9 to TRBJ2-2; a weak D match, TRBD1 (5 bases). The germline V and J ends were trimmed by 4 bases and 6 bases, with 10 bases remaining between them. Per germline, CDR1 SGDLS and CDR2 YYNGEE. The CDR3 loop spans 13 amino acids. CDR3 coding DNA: TGTGCCAGCAGCAAGGGGCGATCCGGGGAGCTGTTTTTT. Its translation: CASSKGRSGELFF.

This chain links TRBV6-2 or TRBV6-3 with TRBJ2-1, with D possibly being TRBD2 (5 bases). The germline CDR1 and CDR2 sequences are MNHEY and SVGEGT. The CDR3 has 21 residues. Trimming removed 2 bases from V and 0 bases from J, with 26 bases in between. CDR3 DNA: TGTGCCAGCAGTTACCCCGTGGGTACAGCGTCGCAGCGGAGCTCCTACAATGAGCAGTTCTTC. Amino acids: CASSYPVGTASQRSSYNEQFF.

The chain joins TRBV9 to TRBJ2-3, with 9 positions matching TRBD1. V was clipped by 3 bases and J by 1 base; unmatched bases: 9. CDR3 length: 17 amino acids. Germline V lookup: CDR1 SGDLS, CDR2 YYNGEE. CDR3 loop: CASSEQGQGTGTDTQYF. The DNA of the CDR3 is TGTGCCAGCAGCGAACAGGGACAGGGTACGGGCACAGATACGCAGTATTTT.

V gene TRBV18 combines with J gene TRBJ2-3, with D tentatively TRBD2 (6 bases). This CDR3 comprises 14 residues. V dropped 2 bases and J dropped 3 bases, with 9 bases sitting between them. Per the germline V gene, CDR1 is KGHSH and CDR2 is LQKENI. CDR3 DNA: TGTGCCAGCTCACCAGGCGGGATTACAGATACGCAGTATTTT. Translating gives CASSPGGITDTQYF.

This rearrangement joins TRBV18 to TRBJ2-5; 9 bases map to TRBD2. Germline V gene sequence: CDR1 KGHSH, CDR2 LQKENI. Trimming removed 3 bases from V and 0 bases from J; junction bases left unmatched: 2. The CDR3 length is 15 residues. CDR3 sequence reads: CASSPGLAHQETQYF. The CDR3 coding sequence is TGTGCCAGCTCACCGGGACTAGCCCACCAAGAGACCCAGTACTTC.

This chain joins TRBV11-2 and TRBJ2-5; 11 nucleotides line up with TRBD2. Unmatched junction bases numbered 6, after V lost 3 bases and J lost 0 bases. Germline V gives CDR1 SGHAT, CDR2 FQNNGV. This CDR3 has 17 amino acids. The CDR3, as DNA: TGTGCCAGCAGCTTTGTCCTAGCGGGAGGTTACCAAGAGACCCAGTACTTC. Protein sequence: CASSFVLAGGYQETQYF.

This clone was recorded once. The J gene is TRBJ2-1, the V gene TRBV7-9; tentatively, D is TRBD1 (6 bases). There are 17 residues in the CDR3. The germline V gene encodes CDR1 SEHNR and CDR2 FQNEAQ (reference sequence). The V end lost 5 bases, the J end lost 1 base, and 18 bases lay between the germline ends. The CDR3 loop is CASSRNTGLRSYNEQFF. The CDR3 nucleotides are TGTGCCAGCAGCCGAAATACAGGGTTGAGATCCTACAATGAGCAGTTCTTC.

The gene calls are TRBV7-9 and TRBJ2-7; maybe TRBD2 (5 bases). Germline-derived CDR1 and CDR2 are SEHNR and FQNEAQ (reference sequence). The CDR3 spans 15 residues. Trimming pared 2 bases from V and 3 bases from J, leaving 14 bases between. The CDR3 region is CASSLSGSEHYEQYF. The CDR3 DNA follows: TGTGCCAGCAGCTTAAGCGGCTCCGAACACTACGAGCAGTACTTC.

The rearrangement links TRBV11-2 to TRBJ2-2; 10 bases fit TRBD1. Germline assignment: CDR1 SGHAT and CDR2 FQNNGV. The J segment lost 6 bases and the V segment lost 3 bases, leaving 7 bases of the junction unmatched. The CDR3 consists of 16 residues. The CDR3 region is CASSFPGQGFAGELFF. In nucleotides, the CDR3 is TGTGCCAGCAGCTTTCCGGGACAGGGGTTCGCCGGGGAGCTGTTTTTT. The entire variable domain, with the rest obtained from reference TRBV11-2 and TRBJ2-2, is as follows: EAGVAQSPRYKIIEKRQSVAFWCNPISGHATLYWYQQILGQGPKLLIQFQNNGVVDDSQLPKDRFSAERLKGVDSTLKIQPAKLEDSAVYLCASSFPGQGFAGELFFGEGSRLTVL.

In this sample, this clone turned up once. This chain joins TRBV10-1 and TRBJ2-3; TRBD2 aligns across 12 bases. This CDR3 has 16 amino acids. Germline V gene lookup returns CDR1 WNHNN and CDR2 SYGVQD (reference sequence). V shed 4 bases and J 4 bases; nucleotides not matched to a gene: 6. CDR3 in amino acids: CASSGETSGGSDTQYF. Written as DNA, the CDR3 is TGCGCCAGCAGTGGGGAAACTAGCGGGGGGTCAGATACGCAGTATTTT.

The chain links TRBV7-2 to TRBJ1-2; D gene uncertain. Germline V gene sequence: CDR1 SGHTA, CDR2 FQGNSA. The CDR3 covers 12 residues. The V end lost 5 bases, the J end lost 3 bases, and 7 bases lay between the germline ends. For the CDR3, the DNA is TGTGCCAGCAGCCGCAGCGACTATGGCTACACCTTC. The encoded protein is CASSRSDYGYTF.